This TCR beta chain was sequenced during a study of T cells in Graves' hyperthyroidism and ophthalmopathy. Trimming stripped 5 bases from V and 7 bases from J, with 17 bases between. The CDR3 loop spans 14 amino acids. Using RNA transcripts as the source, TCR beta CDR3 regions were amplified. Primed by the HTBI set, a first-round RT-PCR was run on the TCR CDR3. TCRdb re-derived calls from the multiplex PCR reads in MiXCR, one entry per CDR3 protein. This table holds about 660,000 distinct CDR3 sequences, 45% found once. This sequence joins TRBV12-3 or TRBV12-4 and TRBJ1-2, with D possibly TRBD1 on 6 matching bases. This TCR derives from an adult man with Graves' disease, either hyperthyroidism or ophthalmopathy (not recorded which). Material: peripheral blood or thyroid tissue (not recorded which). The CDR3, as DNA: TGTGCCAGCAGTCGGCCCCAGGGGAGGACTGGCTACACCTTC. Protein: CASSRPQGRTGYTF.